This T cell receptor (beta chain) derives from a study of blood T cell repertoires in COVID-19. J was trimmed by 7 bases and V by 1 base; bases with no gene match: 6. Germline V gene sequence: CDR1 SQVTM, CDR2 ANQGSEA. The CDR3 runs to 14 residues. Measured with immunoSEQ multiplex PCR; TCRdb has only the in-frame clones, and not every one. Among roughly 150,000 clones listed, roughly three quarters were seen once. The sample taken for sequencing was peripheral blood. The rearrangement uses TRBV29-1 and TRBJ1-2; 10 bases are shared with TRBD1. This TCR derives from a man in his forties or fifties with active or convalescent COVID-19. CDR3 sequence reads: CSVEVGQGGIGYTF. The CDR3 DNA sequence: TGCAGCGTTGAAGTAGGACAGGGGGGAATTGGCTACACCTTC.